The clone carrying this T cell receptor beta chain was seen at least ten times. What it recognizes is unknown. Per germline, CDR1 MNHEY and CDR2 SVGAGI. V shed 0 bases and J shed 7 bases, with 15 bases lying between them. This CDR3 spans 15 amino acids. The sample originates from a study of metastatic and nonmetastatic thyroid tumors. Study overall: It was across blood and tumor or nodule tissue from malignant and benign thyroid patients that repertoires were compared.

In the original processing: The distant-metastasis classifier for papillary thyroid cancer was built from CDR3 differences across clinicopathological groups. TCRdb ran MiXCR on the PCR reads. Here the V and J calls rest on TCRdb's processing, not on the authors' analysis. The sample contains around 18,000 clones, under 15% of which appear only once. The study's findings and limits: In blood and tumor, TCR beta diversity was reportedly significantly higher in malignant thyroid tumors than in benign nodules.

Before thyroid surgery, none of the patients had received any treatment. Sequencing input: tumor tissue. V usage is TRBV6-5 and J usage is TRBJ2-5, with TRBD2 as a possible D gene (5 bases). The clonotype comes from a female donor with papillary thyroid cancer or a benign thyroid nodule (not recorded which). Some clones in this sample may be carry-over from other donors' samples. The CDR3 region is CASSYSGRSVGTQYF. The CDR3 nucleotides read TGTGCCAGCAGTTACTCGGGGAGATCGGTCGGGACCCAGTACTTC.